This is a list of T cell receptor beta chains from one sample in a study of Ad26.COV2.S vaccination and SARS-CoV-2 variants. Sequencing was performed with immunoSEQ multiplex PCR; in TCRdb, only in-frame clones are kept and a portion is missing. Of 300,000 to 500,000 clones listed, approximately 86% are singletons. The sample here was peripheral blood, taken in a trial of Ad26.COV2.S vaccine versus placebo. The receptors were gathered from a person aged 18-60 years who received the Ad26.COV2.S COVID-19 vaccine or a placebo. Each CDR3 is given with its conserved first and last residue. A D gene is named only where the DNA matches it firmly. Clone size, where shown, is once, few, many, or a class for clones that have expanded.

NA TRBJ1-6 NA TRBV5-1 CASSLKSGGESNSPLHF TGCGCCAGCAGCTTGAAGTCCGGGGGCGAGTCGAATTCACCCCTCCACTTT
NA TRBJ2-1 NA TRBV18 CASSPPYGYEQFF TGTGCCAGCTCACCACCGTACGGCTATGAGCAGTTCTTC
NA TRBJ2-3 TRBD1 TRBV6-5 CASSYLGTGGIDTQYF TGTGCCAGCAGTTACTTGGGGACAGGGGGCATAGATACGCAGTATTTT
NA TRBJ2-7 TRBD1 TRBV19 CASLGQGADEQYF TGTGCCAGTTTGGGACAGGGGGCAGACGAGCAGTACTTC
NA TRBJ1-6 TRBD1 TRBV6-1 CASSESGQGFSPLHF TGTGCCAGCAGTGAATCGGGACAGGGTTTTTCACCCCTCCACTTT
NA TRBJ1-1 NA TRBV13 CASSLGTEEAFF TGTGCCAGCAGCTTAGGGACAGAAGAAGCTTTCTTT
NA TRBJ2-3 NA TRBV2 CASDRRGGATDTQYF TGTGCCAGTGACCGTAGGGGGGGAGCGACAGATACGCAGTATTTT
few TRBJ1-1 NA TRBV7-9 CASSLTSNTEAFF TGTGCCAGCAGCCTGACATCGAACACTGAAGCTTTCTTT
NA TRBJ1-2 TRBD1 TRBV19 CASSLDVTGGNNYGYTF TGTGCCAGTAGTCTAGACGTGACAGGGGGCAATAACTATGGCTACACCTTC
NA TRBJ2-5 TRBD2 TRBV4-2 CASSQVSGDEEETQYF TGTGCCAGCAGCCAGGTTAGCGGGGACGAAGAAGAGACCCAGTACTTC
NA TRBJ2-1 NA TRBV21-1 CARAGDEQFF TGTGCCAGAGCCGGGGATGAGCAGTTCTTC
NA TRBJ1-1 TRBD1 TRBV3-1/TRBV3-2 CASSPADRASKAFF TGTGCCAGCAGCCCAGCGGACAGGGCGAGTAAAGCTTTCTTT
NA TRBJ1-1 NA TRBV12-2 CASRPRDRVEAFF TGTGCAAGTCGCCCACGAGACAGAGTTGAAGCTTTCTTT
NA TRBJ1-5 NA TRBV6-2/TRBV6-3 CASSYSIIRGLRQPQHF TGTGCCAGCAGTTACTCGATAATACGGGGCTTAAGGCAGCCCCAGCATTTT
NA TRBJ2-1 TRBD2 TRBV3-1/TRBV3-2 CASSLLAGARSEQFF TGTGCCAGCAGTCTACTAGCGGGGGCCCGTAGTGAGCAGTTCTTC
NA TRBJ1-3 NA TRBV19 CASSIGGALSRNTIYF TGTGCCAGTAGTATTGGAGGGGCTCTCAGCAGAAACACCATATATTTT
once TRBJ1-6 NA TRBV18 CASSSGLSYNSPLHF TGTGCCAGCTCTTCGGGTCTATCCTATAATTCACCCCTCCACTTT
NA TRBJ2-2 NA TRBV6-6 CASSPGPPGPENTGELFF TGTGCCAGCAGTCCCGGTCCACCAGGGCCTGAGAACACCGGGGAGCTGTTTTTT
NA TRBJ1-1 TRBD1 TRBV15 CATTQGRFRDTEAFF TGTGCCACCACACAGGGGAGATTTCGAGACACTGAAGCTTTCTTT
NA TRBJ1-6 NA TRBV3-1/TRBV3-2 CASSQVPPNSPLHF TGTGCCAGCAGCCAAGTACCGCCAAATTCACCCCTCCACTTT
NA TRBJ1-6 NA TRBV19 CASSSQTDNSPLHF TGTGCCAGTAGTTCACAGACAGATAATTCACCCCTCCACTTT
NA TRBJ2-1 NA TRBV10-3 CAISEPPGGSQYEQFF TGTGCCATCAGTGAGCCCCCTGGGGGGTCACAATATGAGCAGTTCTTC
NA TRBJ1-6 NA TRBV3-1/TRBV3-2 CASSQVAGANSPLHF TGTGCCAGCAGCCAAGTGGCGGGGGCGAACTCACCCCTCCACTTT
NA TRBJ1-2 NA TRBV5-6 CASSLEKGNYGYTF TGTGCCAGCAGCTTGGAAAAAGGGAACTATGGCTACACCTTC
NA TRBJ2-7 NA TRBV21-1 CASSGGAHEGYEQYF TGTGCCAGCAGCGGGGGGGCTCACGAGGGCTACGAGCAGTACTTC
NA TRBJ2-7 NA TRBV11-2 CASSLDSLASYEQYF TGTGCCAGCAGCTTAGATTCGCTGGCGTCCTACGAGCAGTACTTC
NA TRBJ2-5 TRBD2 TRBV3-1/TRBV3-2 CASSQGGGGKTQYF TGTGCCAGCAGCCAAGGCGGGGGAGGAAAGACCCAGTACTTC